This T cell receptor beta chain was recorded in a study of blood T cell repertoires in COVID-19. Study as a whole: Collection of acute and convalescent COVID-19 samples took place in the United States, Italy and Spain.

Original processing notes: From reference gene primer amplification, estimates of nucleated cell counts were derived. Generated by immunoSEQ multiplex PCR, the TCRdb table keeps only in-frame clones and is missing some. D and trimming come from the DNA, and the V and J calls and clone size come from that table. The table lists roughly 65,000 clones, 79% of them singletons. The germline V gene encodes CDR1 MGHDK and CDR2 SYGVNS. V was pared by 5 bases and J by 3 bases, with 14 bases between. This CDR3 is 15 amino acids long. Source material: peripheral blood. This receptor was obtained from a man aged 60 to 69 with acute or convalescent COVID-19. The rearrangement links TRBV25-1 to TRBJ1-5; no firm D call. Here the CDR3 DNA reads TGTGCCAGCAGTACGGGATCGGGAGCCAATCAGCCCCAGCATTTT. It translates to CASSTGSGANQPQHF.